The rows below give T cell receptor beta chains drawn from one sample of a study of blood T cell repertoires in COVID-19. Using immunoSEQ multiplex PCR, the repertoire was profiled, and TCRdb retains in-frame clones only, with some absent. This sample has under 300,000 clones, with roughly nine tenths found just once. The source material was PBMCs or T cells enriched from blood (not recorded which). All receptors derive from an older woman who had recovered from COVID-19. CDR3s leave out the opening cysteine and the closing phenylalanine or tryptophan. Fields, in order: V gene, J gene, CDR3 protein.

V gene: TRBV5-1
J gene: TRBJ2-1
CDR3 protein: ASSLVLPNEQF

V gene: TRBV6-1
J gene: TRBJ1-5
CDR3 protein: ASSAPFGEGQGGQPQH

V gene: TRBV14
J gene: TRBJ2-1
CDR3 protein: ASSQRTSGRNEQF

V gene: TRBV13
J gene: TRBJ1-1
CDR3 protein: ASSPRLTEAF

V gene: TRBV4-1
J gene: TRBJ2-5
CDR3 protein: ASSQGLTGNRETQY

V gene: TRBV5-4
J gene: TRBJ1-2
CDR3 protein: ASSEQGGNYGYT

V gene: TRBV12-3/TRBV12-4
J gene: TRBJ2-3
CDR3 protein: ASSPSGGNTQY

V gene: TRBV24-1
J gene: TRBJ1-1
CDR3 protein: ATSAAGGTEAF

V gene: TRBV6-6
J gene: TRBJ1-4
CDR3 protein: ASSYGGSNEKLF

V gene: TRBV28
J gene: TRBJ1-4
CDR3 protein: ASSPRLEKLF

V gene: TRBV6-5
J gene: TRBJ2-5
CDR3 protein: ASSSGLAGEQETQY

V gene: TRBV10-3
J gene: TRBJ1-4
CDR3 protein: AISGGQYEKLF

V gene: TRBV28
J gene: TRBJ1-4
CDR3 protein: ASTSRGGRTNEKLF

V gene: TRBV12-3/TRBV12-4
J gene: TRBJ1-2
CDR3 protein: AGSRDRAKGYT

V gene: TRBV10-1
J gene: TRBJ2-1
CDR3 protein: ASSEGGRNYNEQF

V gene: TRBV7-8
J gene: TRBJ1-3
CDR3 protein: ASSPPRFSNSGNTIY

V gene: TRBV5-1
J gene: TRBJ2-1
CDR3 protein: ASSLELANEQF

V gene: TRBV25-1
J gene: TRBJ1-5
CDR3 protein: ASSDRGAGQPQH

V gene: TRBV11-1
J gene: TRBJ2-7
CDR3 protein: ASSFLRTSSGEQY

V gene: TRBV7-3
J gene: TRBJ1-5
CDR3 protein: ASSISPGTELH

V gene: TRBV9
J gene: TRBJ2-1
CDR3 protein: ASSPRTAAYNEQF

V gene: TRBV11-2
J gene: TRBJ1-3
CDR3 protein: ASSFGDTIY

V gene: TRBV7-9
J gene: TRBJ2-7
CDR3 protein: ASSPGQSSYEQY

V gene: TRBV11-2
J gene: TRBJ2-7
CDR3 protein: ASSFGQAASEQY

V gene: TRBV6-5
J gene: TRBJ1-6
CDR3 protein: ASRPRGQRNSPLH

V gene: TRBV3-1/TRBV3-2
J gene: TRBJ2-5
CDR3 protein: ASSPLRLDIWDRALETQY

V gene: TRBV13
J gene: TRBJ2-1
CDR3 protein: ASSLGGPSSYNEQF

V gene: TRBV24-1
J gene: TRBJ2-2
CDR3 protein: ATSELGQSNTGELF

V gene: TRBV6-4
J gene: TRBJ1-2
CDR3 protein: ASSDPQNGYT

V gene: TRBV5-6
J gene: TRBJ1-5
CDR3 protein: ASSRRGQNQPQH

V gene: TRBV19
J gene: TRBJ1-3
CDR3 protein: ASSIVGGPAGNTIY

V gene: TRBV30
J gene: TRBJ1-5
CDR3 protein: AGTGGRGNQPQH

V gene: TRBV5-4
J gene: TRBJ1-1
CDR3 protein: ASSLEWGGRGRTEAF

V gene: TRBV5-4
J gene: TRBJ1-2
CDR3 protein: ASSSATGEYGYT

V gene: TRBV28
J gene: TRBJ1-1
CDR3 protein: ASIMNTEAF

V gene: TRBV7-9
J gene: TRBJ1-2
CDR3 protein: ASSSGQNYGYT

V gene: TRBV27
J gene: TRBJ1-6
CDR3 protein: ASSSPGDRDYSPLH